This is a list of T cell receptor beta chains from one sample in a study of control samples from healthy donors and cancer patients. The protocol was immunoSEQ multiplex PCR, while the TCRdb copy is restricted to in-frame clones and leaves out a portion. This sample has approximately 160,000 clones, with about 91% found just once. Input material: blood. These receptors all come from a woman between 40 and 50 years old in good health. Both conserved end residues are part of each CDR3. The order of the fields is clone size, D gene, V gene, J gene, CDR3 protein, CDR3 DNA. The D gene is left open where the match is weak. Where a row states a size, it is once, few, many or the class of an expanded clone; other rows omit it.

>NA|NA|TRBV7-9|TRBJ2-3
CASSHLGAPEGDTQYF
TGTGCCAGCAGCCACCTGGGAGCACCGGAGGGGGATACGCAGTATTTT
>NA|NA|TRBV19|TRBJ1-2
CASSMDSNYGYTF
TGTGCCAGTAGTATGGACAGCAACTATGGCTACACCTTC
>NA|NA|TRBV28|TRBJ1-5
CASSSPGDSGRQPQHF
TGTGCCAGCAGTTCACCCGGGGACTCCGGACGTCAGCCCCAGCATTTT
>once|NA|TRBV6-4|TRBJ1-1
CASSRTMNTEAFF
TGTGCCAGCAGTCGGACTATGAACACTGAAGCTTTCTTT
>NA|NA|TRBV10-2|TRBJ1-5
CASSWDVGNQPQHF
TGCGCCAGCAGTTGGGATGTGGGCAATCAGCCCCAGCATTTT
>NA|TRBD1|TRBV3-1/TRBV3-2|TRBJ1-2
CASSHFDRGNGYTF
TGTGCCAGCAGCCACTTTGACAGGGGGAATGGCTACACCTTC
>NA|TRBD1|TRBV3-1/TRBV3-2|TRBJ2-7
CASSQEIGTGVYEQYF
TGTGCCAGCAGCCAAGAGATCGGGACAGGGGTTTACGAGCAGTACTTC
>once|TRBD1|TRBV28|TRBJ1-2
CASSLTGRGGYTF
TGTGCCAGCAGTTTGACAGGGAGGGGTGGCTACACCTTC
>NA|NA|TRBV11-2|TRBJ2-7
CASSRESGSRYYEQYF
TGTGCCAGCAGCCGAGAAAGCGGATCTAGATACTACGAGCAGTACTTC
>once|TRBD1|TRBV9|TRBJ1-2
CASSGGQGAPNYGYTF
TGTGCCAGCAGCGGTGGGCAGGGGGCTCCTAACTATGGCTACACCTTC